Here is one T cell receptor beta chain with its context. Generated by immunoSEQ multiplex PCR, the TCRdb table keeps only in-frame clones and is missing some. Of about a million clones listed, 60% to 85% are singletons. CDR1 and CDR2 from the germline V gene are LNHNV and YYDKDF (reference sequence). This CDR3 contains 15 residues. Trimming cost V 0 bases and J 4 bases; bases outside gene matches: 3. The data belong to a study of shared clonotypes between healthy human individuals. Source material: memory CD4+ T cells from PBMCs. Indicated subset: CD45RA-negative fraction. The sequence came from a young man in good health. Some clones in this sample may be carry-over from other donors' samples. This chain links TRBV15 with TRBJ1-2; 9 bases are shared with TRBD1. For the CDR3, the DNA is TGTGCCACCAGCAGAGACGGACAGGGGTTCTATGGCTACACCTTC. Its translation: CATSRDGQGFYGYTF. Together with reference TRBV15 and TRBJ1-2, the CDR3 gives the full variable domain: DAMVIQNPRYQVTQFGKPVTLSCSQTLNHNVMYWYQQKSSQAPKLLFHYYDKDFNNEADTPDNFQSRRPNTSFCFLDIRSPGLGDTAMYLCATSRDGQGFYGYTFGSGTRLTVV.